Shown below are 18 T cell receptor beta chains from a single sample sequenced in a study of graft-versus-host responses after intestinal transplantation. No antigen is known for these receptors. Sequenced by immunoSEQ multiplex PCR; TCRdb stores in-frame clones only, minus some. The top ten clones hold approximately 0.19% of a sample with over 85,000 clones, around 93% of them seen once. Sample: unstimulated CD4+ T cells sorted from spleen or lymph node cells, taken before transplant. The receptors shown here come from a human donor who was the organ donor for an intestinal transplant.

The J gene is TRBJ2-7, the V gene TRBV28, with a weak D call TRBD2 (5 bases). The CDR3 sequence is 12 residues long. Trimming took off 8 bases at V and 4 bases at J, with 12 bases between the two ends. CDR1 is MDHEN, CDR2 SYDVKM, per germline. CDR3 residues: CASGPRRYEQYF. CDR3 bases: TGTGCCAGCGGGCCCCGGAGGTACGAGCAGTACTTC.

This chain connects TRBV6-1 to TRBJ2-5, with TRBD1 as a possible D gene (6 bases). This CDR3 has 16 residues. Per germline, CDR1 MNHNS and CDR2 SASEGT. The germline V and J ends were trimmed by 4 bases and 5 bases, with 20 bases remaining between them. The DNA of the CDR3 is TGTGCCAGCAGTGCTATTCGACAGGTCCGTCGTGAGACCCAGTACTTC. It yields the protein CASSAIRQVRRETQYF.

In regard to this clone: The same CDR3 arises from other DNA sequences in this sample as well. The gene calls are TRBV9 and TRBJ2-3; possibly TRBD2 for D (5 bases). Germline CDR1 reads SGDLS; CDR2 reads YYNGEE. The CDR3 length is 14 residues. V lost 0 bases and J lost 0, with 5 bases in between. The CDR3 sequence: CASSVAGSTDTQYF. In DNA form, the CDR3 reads TGTGCCAGCAGCGTAGCGGGGAGCACAGATACGCAGTATTTT.

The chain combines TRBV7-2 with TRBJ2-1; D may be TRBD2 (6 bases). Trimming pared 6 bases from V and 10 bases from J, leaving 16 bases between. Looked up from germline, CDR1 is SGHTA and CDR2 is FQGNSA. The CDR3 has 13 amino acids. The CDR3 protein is CASRSGTPREQFF. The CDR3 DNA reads TGTGCCAGCAGGTCCGGGACTCCCCGGGAGCAGTTCTTC.

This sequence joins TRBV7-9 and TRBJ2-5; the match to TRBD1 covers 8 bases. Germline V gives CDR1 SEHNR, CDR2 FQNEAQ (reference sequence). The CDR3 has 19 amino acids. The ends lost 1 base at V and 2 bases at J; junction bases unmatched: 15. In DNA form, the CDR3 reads TGTGCCAGCAGCTTAGGAAGGCAGGACAGGGCGATATGGCAAGAGACCCAGTACTTC. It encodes CASSLGRQDRAIWQETQYF. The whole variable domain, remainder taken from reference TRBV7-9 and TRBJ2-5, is DTGVSQNPRHKITKRGQNVTFRCDPISEHNRLYWYRQTLGQGPEFLTYFQNEAQLEKSRLLSDRFSAERPKGSFSTLEIQRTEQGDSAMYLCASSLGRQDRAIWQETQYFGPGTRLLVL.

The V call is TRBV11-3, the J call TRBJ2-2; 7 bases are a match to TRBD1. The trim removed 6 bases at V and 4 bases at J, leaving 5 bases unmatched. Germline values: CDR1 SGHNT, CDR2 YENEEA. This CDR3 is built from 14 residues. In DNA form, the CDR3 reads TGTGCCAGCAGTCGACAGGGAAGCACCGGGGAGCTGTTTTTT. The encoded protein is CASSRQGSTGELFF.

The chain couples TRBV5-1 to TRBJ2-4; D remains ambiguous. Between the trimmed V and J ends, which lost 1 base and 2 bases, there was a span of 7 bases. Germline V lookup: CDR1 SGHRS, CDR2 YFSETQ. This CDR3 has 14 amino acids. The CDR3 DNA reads TGCGCCAGCAGCTTGACAGTTTCCAAAAACATTCAGTACTTC. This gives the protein CASSLTVSKNIQYF.

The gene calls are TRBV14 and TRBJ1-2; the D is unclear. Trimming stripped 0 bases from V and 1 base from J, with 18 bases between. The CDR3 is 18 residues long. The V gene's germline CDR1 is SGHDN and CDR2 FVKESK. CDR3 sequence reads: CASSQDPNPHRLNYGYTF. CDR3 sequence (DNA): TGTGCCAGCAGCCAAGATCCGAATCCTCACCGACTTAACTATGGCTACACCTTC.

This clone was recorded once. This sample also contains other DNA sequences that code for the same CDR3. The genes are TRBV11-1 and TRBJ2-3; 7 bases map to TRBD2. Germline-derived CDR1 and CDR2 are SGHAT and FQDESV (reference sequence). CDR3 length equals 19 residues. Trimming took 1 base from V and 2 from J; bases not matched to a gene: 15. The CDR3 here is CASSLGWRTSGANTDTQYF. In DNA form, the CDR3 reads TGTGCCAGCAGCTTAGGATGGAGGACTAGTGGGGCCAACACAGATACGCAGTATTTT.

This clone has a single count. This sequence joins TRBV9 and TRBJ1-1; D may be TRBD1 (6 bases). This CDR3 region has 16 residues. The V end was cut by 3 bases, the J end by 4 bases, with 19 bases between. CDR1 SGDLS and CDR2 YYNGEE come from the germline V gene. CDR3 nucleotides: TGTGCCAGCAGCGCAGACACAGGGCGATATAGCACTGAAGCTTTCTTT. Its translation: CASSADTGRYSTEAFF. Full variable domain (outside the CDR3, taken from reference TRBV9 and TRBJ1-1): DSGVTQTPKHLITATGQRVTLRCSPRSGDLSVYWYQQSLDQGLQFLIQYYNGEERAKGNILERFSAQQFPDLHSELNLSSLELGDSALYFCASSADTGRYSTEAFFGQGTRLTVV.

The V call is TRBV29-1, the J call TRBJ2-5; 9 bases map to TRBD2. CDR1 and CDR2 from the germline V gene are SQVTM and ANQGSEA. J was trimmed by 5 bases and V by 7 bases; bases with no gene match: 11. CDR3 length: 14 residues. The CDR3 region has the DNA TGCAGCGCGGACTCTAGCGGGGAAGGTGAGACCCAGTACTTC. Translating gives CSADSSGEGETQYF.

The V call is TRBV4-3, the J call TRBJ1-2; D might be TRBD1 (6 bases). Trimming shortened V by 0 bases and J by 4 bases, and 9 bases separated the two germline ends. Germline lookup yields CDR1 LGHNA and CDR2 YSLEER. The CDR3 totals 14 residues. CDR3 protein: CASSQDQQGYGYTF. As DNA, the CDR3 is TGCGCCAGCAGCCAAGATCAACAGGGCTATGGCTACACCTTC.

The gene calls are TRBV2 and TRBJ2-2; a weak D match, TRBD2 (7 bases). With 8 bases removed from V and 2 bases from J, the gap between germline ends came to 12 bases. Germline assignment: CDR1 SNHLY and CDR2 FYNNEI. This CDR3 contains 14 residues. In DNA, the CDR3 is TGTGCCAGCCGCTGGGGGGGCAACACCGGGGAGCTGTTTTTT. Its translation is CASRWGGNTGELFF.

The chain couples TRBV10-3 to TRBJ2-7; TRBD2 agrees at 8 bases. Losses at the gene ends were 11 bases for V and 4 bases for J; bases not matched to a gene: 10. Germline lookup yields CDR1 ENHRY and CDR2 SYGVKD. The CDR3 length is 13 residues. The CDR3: CAFGASGGYEQYF. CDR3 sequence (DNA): TGTGCCTTCGGCGCCAGCGGGGGTTACGAGCAGTACTTC.

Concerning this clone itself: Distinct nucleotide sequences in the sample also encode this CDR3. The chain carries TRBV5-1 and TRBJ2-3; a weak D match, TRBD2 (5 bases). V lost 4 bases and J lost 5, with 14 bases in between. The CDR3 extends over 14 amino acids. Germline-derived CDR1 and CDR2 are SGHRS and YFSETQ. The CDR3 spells CASSPGLPGDTQYF. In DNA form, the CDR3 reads TGCGCCAGCAGCCCAGGACTCCCCGGAGATACGCAGTATTTT.

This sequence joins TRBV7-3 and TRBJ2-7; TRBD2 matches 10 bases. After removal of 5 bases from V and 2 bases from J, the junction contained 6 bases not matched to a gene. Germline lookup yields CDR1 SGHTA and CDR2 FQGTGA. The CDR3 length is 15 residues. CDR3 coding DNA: TGTGCCAGCAGCGAATCCGGGACTAGCGCCTACGAGCAGTACTTC. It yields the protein CASSESGTSAYEQYF. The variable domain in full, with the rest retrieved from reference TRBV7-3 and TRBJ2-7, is GAGVSQTPSNKVTEKGKYVELRCDPISGHTALYWYRQSLGQGPEFLIYFQGTGAADDSGLPNDRFFAVRPEGSVSTLKIQRTERGDSAVYLCASSESGTSAYEQYFGPGTRLTVT.

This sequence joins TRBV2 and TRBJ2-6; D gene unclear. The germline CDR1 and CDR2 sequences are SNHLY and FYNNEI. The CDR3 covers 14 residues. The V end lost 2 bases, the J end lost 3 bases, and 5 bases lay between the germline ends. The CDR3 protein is CASSELNGANVLTF. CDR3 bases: TGTGCCAGCAGTGAACTGAATGGGGCCAACGTCCTGACTTTC.

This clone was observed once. CDR3 coding DNA: TGTGCCAGCAGAAGGGGACAGGGGACTGAAGCTTTCTTT. This gives the protein CASRRGQGTEAFF. The chain joins TRBV6-5 to TRBJ1-1; the match to TRBD1 covers 10 bases. Looked up from germline, CDR1 is MNHEY and CDR2 is SVGAGI. The V gene end was trimmed by 6 bases and the J gene end by 5 bases; junction bases not matched to a gene: 3. The CDR3 spans 13 residues.